This TCR beta chain was found in a study of cytomegalovirus exposure and HLA in healthy donors. Overall study context: The 90 to 150 validation repertoires used the same platform as the 650 to 850 first-cohort repertoires, a later analysis reported.

Sequencing was performed with immunoSEQ multiplex PCR; in TCRdb, only in-frame clones are kept and a portion is missing. This table has about 150,000 clones, approximately 86% appearing once. Study results and limitations: Within the 100 to 150 validation repertoires, first-cohort TCR clusters tended to co-occur, according to a later analysis. Researchers catalogued under 200 TCR beta chains as cytomegalovirus-associated.

On this clone: Its specificity is unknown.

CDR1 is GTSNPN, CDR2 SVGIG, per germline (reference sequence). The V end was cut by 2 bases, the J end by 1 base, with 17 bases between. The CDR3 extends over 16 amino acids. The rearrangement uses TRBV30 and TRBJ1-1; perhaps TRBD1 as D (5 bases). The TCR sequence derives from a human donor in good health. The sequencing sample was made of PBMCs. CDR3 loop: CAWSTSGVWKNTEAFF. The DNA of the CDR3 is TGTGCCTGGAGTACGTCGGGGGTCTGGAAGAACACTGAAGCTTTCTTT.